This T cell receptor beta chain was identified in a study of cytomegalovirus exposure and HLA in healthy donors. Study outcomes and limitations: Altogether, 160 or so TCR beta chains were recorded as cytomegalovirus-associated. A previous analysis found most TCR beta V segments productive roughly 87% or roughly 30% of the time. An analysis that came later showed most CMV-associated TCR beta chains appearing HLA-restricted.

The PCR had 60 Vbeta and 13 Jbeta primers. The assay was immunoSEQ multiplex PCR, and TCRdb's table has in-frame clones only and misses some. The sample consists of 140,000 to 150,000 clones, approximately 80% of them appearing once. Points on this clone: The target antigen is unknown.

Per germline, CDR1 KGHSH and CDR2 LQKENI. This CDR3 spans 14 amino acids. Deletions cut 1 base from V and 6 bases from J, with 9 bases between. This TCR derives from a woman between 18 and 29 years old in good health and CMV-seropositive. The rearrangement uses TRBV18 and TRBJ2-2; D is ambiguous. The sample was PBMCs. In DNA form, the CDR3 reads TGTGCCAGCTCACCACGAGGATGGCCCGGGGAGCTGTTTTTT. This codes for CASSPRGWPGELFF.